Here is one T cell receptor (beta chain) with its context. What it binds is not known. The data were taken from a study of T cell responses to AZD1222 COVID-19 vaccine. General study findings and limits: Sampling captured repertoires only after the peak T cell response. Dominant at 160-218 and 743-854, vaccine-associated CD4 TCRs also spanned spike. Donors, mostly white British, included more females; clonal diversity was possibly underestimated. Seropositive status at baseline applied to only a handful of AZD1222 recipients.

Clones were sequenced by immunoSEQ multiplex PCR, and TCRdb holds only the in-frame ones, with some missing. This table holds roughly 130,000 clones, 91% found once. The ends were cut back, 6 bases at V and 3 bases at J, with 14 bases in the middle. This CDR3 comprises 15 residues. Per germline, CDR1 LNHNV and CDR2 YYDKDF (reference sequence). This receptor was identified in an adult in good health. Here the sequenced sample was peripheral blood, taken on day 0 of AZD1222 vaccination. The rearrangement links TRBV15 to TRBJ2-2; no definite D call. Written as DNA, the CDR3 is TGTGCCACCAGGGCCAAGGGCAGGTACACCGGGGAGCTGTTTTTT. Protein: CATRAKGRYTGELFF.